This T cell receptor (beta chain) was documented in a study of T-cell reconstitution after alpha-beta-depleted transplantation in children. General study results and limits: The origin of alpha-beta T cells about two months after transplant was reportedly several hundred expanded graft clones. T-cell numbers and diversity, one year after transplant, stemmed largely from T cells that were newly produced. From surviving recipient T cells and thymic progenitors came the high day-60 TCRbeta diversity observed in some patients.

Turning to this clonotype: Its specificity is unknown.

Molecular barcoding with unique molecular identifiers was used for the TCRbeta library. TCRdb ran MiXCR on the PCR reads and lists one entry per CDR3 protein. The profile shows approximately 800,000 distinct CDR3 sequences, approximately 15% of them singletons. The sequence derives from a male patient aged 10 to 17 who had a stem cell transplant for acute lymphoblastic leukemia, so the T cells may come from the graft donor. This specimen consisted of PBMCs, mostly from graft donor cells, obtained 360 days after TCRalphabeta/CD19-depleted stem cell transplant.

CDR3 loop: CASSPPTRGPEAFF. The DNA for the CDR3 is TGTGCCAGCAGCCCACCGACCCGAGGGCCTGAAGCTTTCTTT. The chain links TRBV7-9 to TRBJ1-1; D is uncertain. Germline CDR1 SEHNR, CDR2 FQNEAQ (reference sequence). V gave up 5 bases and J gave up 6 bases, with 16 bases separating them. There are 14 residues in the CDR3.